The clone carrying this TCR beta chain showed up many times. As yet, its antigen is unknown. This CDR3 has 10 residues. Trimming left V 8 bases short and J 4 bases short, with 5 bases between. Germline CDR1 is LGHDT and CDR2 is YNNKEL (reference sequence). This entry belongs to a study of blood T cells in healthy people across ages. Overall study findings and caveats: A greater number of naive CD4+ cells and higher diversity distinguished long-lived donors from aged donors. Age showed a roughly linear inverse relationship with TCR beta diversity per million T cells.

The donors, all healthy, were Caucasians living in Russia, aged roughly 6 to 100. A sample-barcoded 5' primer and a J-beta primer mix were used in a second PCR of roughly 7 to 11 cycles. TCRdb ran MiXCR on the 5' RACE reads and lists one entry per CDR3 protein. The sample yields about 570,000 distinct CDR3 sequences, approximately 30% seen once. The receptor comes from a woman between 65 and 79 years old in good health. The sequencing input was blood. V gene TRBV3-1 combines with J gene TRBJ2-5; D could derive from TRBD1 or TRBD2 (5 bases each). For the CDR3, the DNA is TGTGCCAGCGGGGGAGAGACCCAGTACTTC. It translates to CASGGETQYF.